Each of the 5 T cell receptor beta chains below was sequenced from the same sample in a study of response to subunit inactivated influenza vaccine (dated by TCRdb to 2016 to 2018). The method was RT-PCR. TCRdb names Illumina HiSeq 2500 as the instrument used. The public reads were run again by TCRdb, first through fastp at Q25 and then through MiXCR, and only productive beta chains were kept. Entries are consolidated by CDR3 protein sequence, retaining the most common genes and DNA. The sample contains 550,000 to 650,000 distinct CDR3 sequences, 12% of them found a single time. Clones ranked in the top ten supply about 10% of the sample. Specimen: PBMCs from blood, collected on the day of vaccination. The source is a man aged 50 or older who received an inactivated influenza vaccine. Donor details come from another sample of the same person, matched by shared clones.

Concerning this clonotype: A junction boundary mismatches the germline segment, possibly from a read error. In DNA, the CDR3 is TGTGCCAGCAGTGAAAGGCTAGCGGTCGGGGCTGATATGCAGTATTTT. It yields the protein CASSERLAVGADMQYF. The genes are TRBV6-1 and TRBJ2-3, with 7 bases that match TRBD2. This CDR3 spans 16 amino acids. Germline loops: CDR1 MNHNS, CDR2 SASEGT.

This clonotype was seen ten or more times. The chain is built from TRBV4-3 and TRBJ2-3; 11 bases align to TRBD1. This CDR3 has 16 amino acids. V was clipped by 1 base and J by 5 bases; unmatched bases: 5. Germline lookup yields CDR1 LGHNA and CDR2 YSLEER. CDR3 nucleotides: TGCGCCAGCAGCCAAGGGCACGGGACAGGGGGAGATACGCAGTATTTT. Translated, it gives CASSQGHGTGGDTQYF.

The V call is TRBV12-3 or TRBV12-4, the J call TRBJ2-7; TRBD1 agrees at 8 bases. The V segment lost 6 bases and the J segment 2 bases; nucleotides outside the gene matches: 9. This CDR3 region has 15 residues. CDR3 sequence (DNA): TGTGCCAGCAGAGACGGACAGGGAAGAACCTACGAGCAGTACTTC. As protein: CASRDGQGRTYEQYF.

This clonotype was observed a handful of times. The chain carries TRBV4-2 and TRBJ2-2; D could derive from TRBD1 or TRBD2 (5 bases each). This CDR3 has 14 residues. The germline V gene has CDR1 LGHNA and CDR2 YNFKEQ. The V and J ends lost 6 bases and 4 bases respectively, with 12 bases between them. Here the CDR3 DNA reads TGTGCCAGCAGACGGGGCCCCAGCACCGGGGAGCTGTTTTTT. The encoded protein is CASRRGPSTGELFF.

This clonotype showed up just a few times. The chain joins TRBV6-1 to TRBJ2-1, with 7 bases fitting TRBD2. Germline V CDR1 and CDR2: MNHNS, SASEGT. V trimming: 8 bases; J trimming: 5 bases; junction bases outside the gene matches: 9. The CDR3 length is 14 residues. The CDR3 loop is CASAGLGPNNEQFF. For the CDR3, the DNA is TGTGCCAGCGCTGGACTAGGGCCGAACAATGAGCAGTTCTTC.